Presented here are 10 T cell receptor beta chains from one specimen sequenced in a study of blood T cell repertoires in COVID-19. Only in-frame clones appear in the TCRdb table, and some are missing; sequencing was by immunoSEQ multiplex PCR. The sample holds some 190,000 clones, approximately 85% seen once. Material for sequencing was peripheral blood. These receptors all stem from a man older than 75 with COVID-19, enrolled during active disease.

V usage is TRBV24-1 and J usage is TRBJ1-5; maybe TRBD1 (5 bases). Trimming left V 8 bases short and J 7 bases short, with 17 bases between. This CDR3 region has 14 residues. Germline V gene lookup returns CDR1 KGHDR and CDR2 SFDVKD. The CDR3 region is CATKPSGGRQPQHF. CDR3 nucleotides: TGTGCCACCAAACCTTCGGGGGGGAGACAGCCCCAGCATTTT.

V and J are TRBV28 and TRBJ1-6, with a weak D call TRBD1 (5 bases). Germline loops: CDR1 MDHEN, CDR2 SYDVKM. This CDR3 comprises 20 residues. Trimming took 6 bases from V and 1 from J, leaving 25 bases between them. The CDR3 bases are TGTGCCAGCAGCATCCGGAGCCGCGGGGGGAGGGGATCCTATAATTCACCCCTCCACTTT. Amino acids: CASSIRSRGGRGSYNSPLHF.

The chain recombines TRBV19 with TRBJ1-5, with 10 bases matching TRBD1. Per germline, CDR1 LNHDA and CDR2 SQIVND (reference sequence). CDR3 length equals 15 residues. With V trimmed by 5 bases and J by 2 bases, 3 bases remained unmatched. CDR3 bases: TGTGCCAGTAGTGTAGGACAGGGGGGCAATCAGCCCCAGCATTTT. It specifies CASSVGQGGNQPQHF.

The V gene is TRBV19, the J gene TRBJ2-7; D not resolved. V gave up 5 bases and J gave up 0 bases, with 14 bases separating them. The CDR3 has 15 amino acids. Germline V lookup: CDR1 LNHDA, CDR2 SQIVND (reference sequence). The CDR3 sequence is CASSPRERSSYEQYF. The DNA of the CDR3 is TGTGCCAGTAGTCCGCGAGAACGAAGCTCCTACGAGCAGTACTTC.

The chain is built from TRBV9 and TRBJ1-3; a weak D match, TRBD1 (5 bases). The CDR3 totals 15 residues. V shed 0 bases and J shed 2 bases, with 9 bases lying between them. The germline CDR1 and CDR2 sequences are SGDLS and YYNGEE. As DNA, the CDR3 is TGTGCCAGCAGCGTAGGACAGAATACTGGAAACACCATATATTTT. It yields the protein CASSVGQNTGNTIYF.

The J gene is TRBJ1-1, the V gene TRBV13; no clear D. This CDR3 region has 16 residues. V gave up 4 bases and J gave up 7 bases, with 22 bases separating them. CDR1 and CDR2 from the germline V gene are PRHDT and FYEKMQ (reference sequence). CDR3 sequence: CASSSTRFRGWSEAFF. CDR3 coding DNA: TGTGCCAGCAGCTCAACCCGCTTTCGGGGTTGGAGTGAAGCTTTCTTT.

The chain couples TRBV19 to TRBJ1-2, with 8 bases that match TRBD1. Germline values: CDR1 LNHDA, CDR2 SQIVND (reference sequence). The CDR3 is 15 residues long. V lost 7 bases and J lost 1; bases outside the gene matches: 8. The CDR3 coding sequence is TGTGCCAGTACCCCTGGGGACAGGTTTAACTATGGCTACACCTTC. Translation: CASTPGDRFNYGYTF.

The chain joins TRBV24-1 to TRBJ1-5; weak D call: TRBD1 (6 bases). This CDR3 has 15 residues. Trimming removed 2 bases from V and 2 bases from J, with 9 bases in between. Germline V gene sequence: CDR1 KGHDR, CDR2 SFDVKD. The CDR3 protein is CATSDSGDGNQPQHF. For the CDR3, the DNA is TGTGCCACCAGTGATTCAGGGGACGGCAATCAGCCCCAGCATTTT.

CDR3 DNA: TGCAGCGTCGGGACAGGGGAGAATGGCTACACCTTC. It is translated as CSVGTGENGYTF. The V gene is TRBV29-1, the J gene TRBJ1-2; 10 bases fit TRBD1. Germline V CDR1 and CDR2: SQVTM, ANQGSEA. The CDR3 is 12 amino acids. V shed 6 bases, J shed 6 bases, and the junction held 4 bases outside the gene matches.

Details on this clone: The junction departs from germline at one end; a sequencing error may be responsible. The chain combines TRBV10-3 with TRBJ1-1, with TRBD1 identical over 8 bases. Germline V lookup: CDR1 ENHRY, CDR2 SYGVKD. The CDR3 length is 14 residues. CDR3: CAIRESTGAEEAFF. CDR3 nucleotides: TGTGCCATCAGGGAGTCGACAGGGGCTGAGGAAGCTTTCTTT.